Listed here are 31 T cell receptor beta chains from one sample, sequenced in a study of tumor-infiltrating lymphocytes in localized non-small cell lung cancer. Data came from immunoSEQ multiplex PCR; TCRdb stores just in-frame clones and leaves some out. The table has around 9,500 clones, approximately 80% seen once; the top ten hold roughly 10%. The sequenced material came from lung tumor tissue. Receptor source: a human donor with non-small cell lung cancer.

The rearrangement uses TRBV29-1 and TRBJ2-3; tentative D call: TRBD1 (5 bases). From germline, CDR1 is SQVTM and CDR2 ANQGSEA. The CDR3 length is 13 residues. V gave up 1 base and J gave up 4 bases, with 9 bases separating them. The DNA for the CDR3 is TGCAGCGTTGAAGGGCAGGGCCCAGATACGCAGTATTTT. Translating gives CSVEGQGPDTQYF.

The rearrangement uses TRBV5-4 and TRBJ2-4; maybe TRBD1 (5 bases). The V gene lost 4 bases and the J gene lost 4 bases, with 9 bases spanning the gap. The CDR3 totals 13 residues. Germline CDR1 SGHNT, CDR2 YYREEE (reference sequence). CDR3 nucleotides: TGTGCCAGCAGCCCCGACAGAAAAAACATTCAGTACTTC. Translated, it gives CASSPDRKNIQYF.

CDR3 residues: CASSPGTSGEADTQYF. CDR3 nucleotides: TGCGCCAGCAGCCCGGGGACTAGCGGAGAGGCAGATACGCAGTATTTT. The chain joins TRBV5-1 to TRBJ2-3; TRBD2 matches at 11 bases. Germline CDR1 is SGHRS and CDR2 is YFSETQ. The CDR3 runs to 16 residues. After removal of 4 bases from V and 4 bases from J, the junction contained 8 bases not matched to a gene.

The chain is built from TRBV30 and TRBJ1-1; D is possibly TRBD1 (6 bases). The CDR3 covers 14 residues. Germline V gene sequence: CDR1 GTSNPN, CDR2 SVGIG (reference sequence). Trimming shortened V by 3 bases and J by 6 bases, and 17 bases separated the two germline ends. The DNA of the CDR3 is TGTGCCTGGAGCCCCGGGGGCCCGGGCCCTGAAGCTTTCTTT. This sequence encodes CAWSPGGPGPEAFF.

The chain recombines TRBV18 with TRBJ2-5; D remains unclear. This CDR3 contains 15 residues. Germline lookup yields CDR1 KGHSH and CDR2 LQKENI. Trimming pared 2 bases from V and 2 bases from J, leaving 12 bases between. CDR3 in DNA: TGTGCCAGCTCACCATTTGACGGTTCACAAGAGACCCAGTACTTC. Residues: CASSPFDGSQETQYF.

The rearrangement links TRBV4-3 to TRBJ2-7; a weak D match, TRBD1 (6 bases). This CDR3 spans 15 amino acids. V lost 0 bases and J 2 bases, leaving 11 bases between the germline ends. Germline CDR1 and CDR2: LGHNA and YSLEER. This chain's CDR3 is CASSQDQGRAYEQYF. The DNA of the CDR3 is TGCGCCAGCAGCCAAGATCAGGGGCGAGCCTACGAGCAGTACTTC.

The rearrangement joins TRBV25-1 to TRBJ2-5, with 11 bases matching TRBD2. The CDR3 extends over 16 amino acids. J gave up 4 bases and V 0 bases, and 4 bases lay outside the gene matches. Germline loops: CDR1 MGHDK, CDR2 SYGVNS. CDR3 residues: CASSEYRLAGGETQYF. The CDR3, as DNA: TGTGCCAGCAGTGAATATAGGCTAGCGGGGGGAGAGACCCAGTACTTC.

The chain joins TRBV18 to TRBJ2-7; D remains ambiguous. V lost 3 bases to trimming and J lost 0 bases, with 6 bases between them. Germline V gene data show CDR1 as KGHSH and CDR2 as LQKENI. The length of the CDR3 is 13 residues. The CDR3 nucleotides read TGTGCCAGCTCACCTTCCCTCTCCTACGAGCAGTACTTC. It is translated as CASSPSLSYEQYF.

This clone has just one count. V is TRBV4-3 and J is TRBJ2-2, with 12 bases identical to TRBD2. The germline gives CDR1 LGHNA, CDR2 YSLEER. The trim removed 1 base at V and 6 bases at J, leaving 6 bases unmatched. The CDR3 is 17 residues long. CDR3 sequence: CASSQGLAGDAAGELFF. The CDR3, as DNA: TGCGCCAGCAGCCAAGGACTAGCGGGAGATGCGGCCGGGGAGCTGTTTTTT.

Relative to its sample, this clone is large. The rearrangement joins TRBV6-1 to TRBJ1-1; D call uncertain. This CDR3 has 12 amino acids. The germline gives CDR1 MNHNS, CDR2 SASEGT. Trimming removed 6 bases at V and 8 bases at J, with 13 bases between. The CDR3 is CASRHSDGEAFF. CDR3 in DNA: TGTGCCAGCAGACATTCGGACGGAGAAGCTTTCTTT.

V and J are TRBV2 and TRBJ1-5, with D perhaps matching TRBD1 (5 bases). CDR1 and CDR2 from the germline V gene are SNHLY and FYNNEI. The V end lost 5 bases, the J end lost 5 bases, and 13 bases lay between the germline ends. CDR3 length: 14 residues. The CDR3: CASSFNGGDQPQHF. In nucleotides, the CDR3 is TGTGCCAGCAGTTTTAACGGGGGGGATCAGCCCCAGCATTTT. Drawing the rest from reference TRBV2 and TRBJ1-5, the complete variable domain is EPEVTQTPSHQVTQMGQEVILRCVPISNHLYFYWYRQILGQKVEFLVSFYNNEISEKSEIFDDQFSVERPDGSNFTLKIRSTKLEDSAMYFCASSFNGGDQPQHFGDGTRLSIL.

The rearrangement uses TRBV30 and TRBJ1-4; D gene unclear. Germline V gene data show CDR1 as GTSNPN and CDR2 as SVGIG (reference sequence). This CDR3 has 12 residues. The V and J ends lost 4 bases and 3 bases respectively, with 6 bases between them. CDR3 in amino acids: CAWMRSNEKLFF. CDR3 DNA: TGTGCCTGGATGCGGTCTAATGAAAAACTGTTTTTT. Full variable domain (missing parts from reference TRBV30 and TRBJ1-4): SQTIHQWPATLVQPVGSPLSLECTVEGTSNPNLYWYRQAAGRGLQLLFYSVGIGQISSEVPQNLSASRPQDRQFILSSKKLLLSDSGFYLCAWMRSNEKLFFGSGTQLSVL.

The chain couples TRBV5-6 to TRBJ2-5, with TRBD2 identical over 13 bases. The CDR3 length is 14 residues. V lost 5 bases, J lost 4 bases, and 2 bases stayed unmatched. CDR1 is SGHDT, CDR2 YYEEEE, per germline. The CDR3 loop is CASRGLAGLETQYF. Written as DNA, the CDR3 is TGTGCCAGCAGGGGACTAGCGGGGTTAGAGACCCAGTACTTC.

The V and J genes are TRBV6-6 and TRBJ2-2; 7 positions match TRBD1. J gave up 2 bases and V 7 bases, and 7 bases lay outside the gene matches. The CDR3 runs 15 residues. Germline V lookup: CDR1 MNHNY, CDR2 SVGAGI (reference sequence). CDR3 protein: CASKLGTANTGELFF. CDR3 DNA: TGTGCCAGCAAACTCGGGACAGCAAACACCGGGGAGCTGTTTTTT.

This sequence joins TRBV9 and TRBJ1-2; 8 nucleotides line up with TRBD1. V lost 3 bases and J lost 8; bases outside the gene matches: 6. This CDR3 is 13 amino acids long. Germline lookup yields CDR1 SGDLS and CDR2 YYNGEE. The chain's CDR3 is CASSATGGGGYTF. CDR3 sequence (DNA): TGTGCCAGCAGCGCTACAGGGGGAGGAGGCTACACCTTC.

This chain joins TRBV5-1 and TRBJ1-2; the D is unclear. The CDR3 spans 13 residues. Germline V gene lookup returns CDR1 SGHRS and CDR2 YFSETQ. The ends were cut back, 5 bases at V and 2 bases at J, with 10 bases in the middle. In nucleotides, the CDR3 is TGCGCCAGCAGTAAGGGCGCCAACTATGGCTACACCTTC. Translating gives CASSKGANYGYTF.

This clone was counted a few times. This chain links TRBV11-2 with TRBJ2-7; TRBD2 matches 9 bases. There are 15 residues in the CDR3. The ends lost 5 bases at V and 3 bases at J; junction bases unmatched: 8. The V gene's germline CDR1 is SGHAT and CDR2 FQNNGV. The CDR3 sequence is CASSLGTSLYYEQYF. The CDR3 DNA is TGTGCCAGCAGCCTCGGGACTAGCCTATACTACGAGCAGTACTTC.

This clone appeared a single time. The chain couples TRBV28 to TRBJ2-5; tentative D call: TRBD2 (5 bases). V shed 5 bases and J shed 2 bases, with 15 bases lying between them. The CDR3 loop spans 15 amino acids. CDR1 and CDR2 from the germline V gene are MDHEN and SYDVKM. The CDR3 spells CASSPSGRQQETQYF. The CDR3 nucleotides read TGTGCCAGCAGTCCAAGCGGACGCCAACAAGAGACCCAGTACTTC.

This clone was seen only a few times. The chain carries TRBV2 and TRBJ2-7, with TRBD1 matching 9 bases. Germline CDR1 is SNHLY and CDR2 is FYNNEI. J was trimmed by 3 bases and V by 6 bases; bases with no gene match: 6. This CDR3 has 14 amino acids. CDR3 residues: CASRRQTGGYEQYF. CDR3 coding DNA: TGTGCCAGCAGGAGACAGACAGGGGGCTACGAGCAGTACTTC.

V usage is TRBV19 and J usage is TRBJ2-1; D possibly corresponds to TRBD2 (5 bases). V shed 5 bases and J shed 1 base, with 15 bases lying between them. The CDR3 covers 16 residues. Germline-derived CDR1 and CDR2 are LNHDA and SQIVND (reference sequence). CDR3 in DNA: TGTGCCAGTAGTCCCCTAGCCTCGGGATCCTACAATGAGCAGTTCTTC. Encoded protein: CASSPLASGSYNEQFF.

The chain recombines TRBV19 with TRBJ2-4, with D perhaps assigned TRBD1 or TRBD2 (5 bases each). The CDR3 has 20 residues. Per the germline V gene, CDR1 is LNHDA and CDR2 is SQIVND (reference sequence). V lost 3 bases and J 0 bases, leaving 24 bases between the germline ends. The CDR3 loop reads CASSIRGDSRGALAKNIQYF. DNA for the CDR3: TGTGCCAGTAGTATTCGCGGAGATTCGAGGGGTGCGCTAGCCAAAAACATTCAGTACTTC.

The rearrangement uses TRBV7-9 and TRBJ1-2; D is unclear. CDR3 size: 15 residues. Germline V CDR1 and CDR2: SEHNR, FQNEAQ (reference sequence). V lost 3 bases and J 4 bases, leaving 15 bases between the germline ends. The CDR3 DNA sequence: TGTGCCAGCAGCTTCTTTCGACGGGAGGGCTATGGCTACACCTTC. Protein sequence: CASSFFRREGYGYTF.

This clone was seen a few times. V and J are TRBV30 and TRBJ2-7; D tentatively fits TRBD1 or TRBD2 (5 bases each). The CDR3 has 13 residues. CDR1 is GTSNPN and CDR2 is SVGIG in the germline V gene (reference sequence). The V gene lost 5 bases and the J gene lost 2 bases, with 13 bases spanning the gap. CDR3 nucleotides: TGTGCCTGGGCTAAAGGGACCGCCTACGAGCAGTACTTC. As protein: CAWAKGTAYEQYF.

V usage is TRBV9 and J usage is TRBJ1-3; tentative D call: TRBD1 (5 bases). The V end lost 4 bases, the J end lost 3 bases, and 17 bases lay between the germline ends. CDR3 length: 16 residues. Germline CDR1 SGDLS, CDR2 YYNGEE. CDR3 loop: CASSPGGGRSGNTIYF. In DNA form, the CDR3 reads TGTGCCAGCAGCCCTGGGGGAGGGAGAAGTGGAAACACCATATATTTT.

This clone was detected once. V is TRBV30 and J is TRBJ1-2; D gene ambiguous. Germline V CDR1 and CDR2: GTSNPN, SVGIG (reference sequence). V gave up 0 bases and J gave up 4 bases, with 9 bases separating them. The length of the CDR3 is 13 residues. This chain's CDR3 is CAWSVGPAYGYTF. The DNA for the CDR3 is TGTGCCTGGAGTGTAGGGCCGGCCTATGGCTACACCTTC.

In this sample, this clone turned up a few times. The rearrangement links TRBV7-9 to TRBJ2-5; 10 bases line up with TRBD1. J lost 5 bases, V lost 4 bases, and 4 bases had no gene match. The CDR3 consists of 14 residues. Looked up from germline, CDR1 is SEHNR and CDR2 is FQNEAQ (reference sequence). CDR3 in amino acids: CASSSTGGSETQYF. The CDR3 DNA reads TGTGCCAGCAGCTCGACAGGGGGCTCGGAGACCCAGTACTTC.

Points on this clone: Other DNA sequences of this sample code for an identical CDR3. The chain joins TRBV5-4 to TRBJ1-2; D gene unclear. Germline values: CDR1 SGHNT, CDR2 YYREEE (reference sequence). Trimming left V 3 bases short and J 4 bases short, with 10 bases between. The CDR3 is 13 residues long. The CDR3 loop is CASSSDGIYGYTF. Written as DNA, the CDR3 is TGTGCCAGCAGCTCCGACGGAATCTATGGCTACACCTTC.

V and J are TRBV19 and TRBJ1-4; no firm D call. Deletions cut 4 bases from V and 6 bases from J, with 18 bases between. Germline V gives CDR1 LNHDA, CDR2 SQIVND (reference sequence). The CDR3 covers 16 residues. The chain's CDR3 is CASSTSFRDRDEKLFF. In DNA, the CDR3 is TGTGCCAGTAGTACCTCATTCCGGGATCGGGATGAAAAACTGTTTTTT.

The rearrangement uses TRBV9 and TRBJ2-3; either TRBD1 or TRBD2 may supply D (6 bases each). Germline V gene lookup returns CDR1 SGDLS and CDR2 YYNGEE. V lost 4 bases to trimming and J lost 6 bases, with 18 bases between them. This CDR3 is built from 15 residues. CDR3 loop: CASSSKGGDWDTQYF. In DNA, the CDR3 is TGTGCCAGCAGCTCAAAGGGGGGAGACTGGGATACGCAGTATTTT.

The CDR3 sequence is CASSFGQAVGNEKLFF. CDR3 DNA: TGCGCCAGCAGCTTTGGACAGGCGGTCGGGAATGAAAAACTGTTTTTT. This chain uses TRBV5-1 with TRBJ1-4, with TRBD1 matching 7 bases. The V and J ends lost 2 bases and 5 bases, in that order; junction bases with no gene match: 9. CDR1 SGHRS and CDR2 YFSETQ come from the germline V gene. The CDR3 sequence is 16 residues long.

This clone showed up just once. This sequence joins TRBV16 and TRBJ1-1, with 11 bases identical to TRBD1. The CDR3 has 19 amino acids. Unmatched junction bases numbered 14, after V lost 0 bases and J lost 5 bases. Germline V gene data show CDR1 as KGHSY and CDR2 as FQNENV. The CDR3 sequence is CASSQSYPPDRGPGTEAFF. In nucleotides, the CDR3 is TGTGCCAGCAGCCAATCGTATCCCCCGGACAGGGGGCCGGGGACTGAAGCTTTCTTT.